Following are 5 T cell receptor beta chains from one sample sequenced in a study of shared clonotypes between healthy human individuals. TCRdb keeps only in-frame clones here, not all; method: immunoSEQ multiplex PCR. The data contain approximately 1.9 million clones, roughly 95% of them singletons. CD45RO negativity and positive selection for CCR7 defined naive CD8 cells, a population that excluded terminally differentiated effector memory CD45RA+ cells. Material for sequencing was naive CD8+ T cells from PBMCs. The receptors originated from a man aged 18 to 29 in good health. Some clones in this sample may be carry-over from other donors' samples.

This clone appeared once. This chain connects TRBV29-1 to TRBJ2-7; no firm D call. The ends were cut back, 4 bases at V and 0 bases at J, with 7 bases in the middle. The germline gives CDR1 SQVTM, CDR2 ANQGSEA. The CDR3 spans 12 residues. Here the CDR3 DNA reads TGCAGCGTTGCCGGTCCCTCCTACGAGCAGTACTTC. This gives the protein CSVAGPSYEQYF.

On this clone: Distinct nucleotide sequences in the sample also encode this CDR3. The rearrangement joins TRBV15 to TRBJ1-2; the match to TRBD1 covers 7 bases. V dropped 3 bases and J dropped 2; count of bases not matched to a gene: 3. Germline V lookup: CDR1 LNHNV, CDR2 YYDKDF (reference sequence). The CDR3 is made up of 14 amino acids. DNA for the CDR3: TGTGCCACCAGCAGCCGGGACAGCAACTATGGCTACACCTTC. Translation gives CATSSRDSNYGYTF.

The chain combines TRBV6-4 with TRBJ2-1; a possible D gene is TRBD2 (6 bases). V gave up 2 bases and J gave up 8 bases, with 16 bases separating them. The CDR3 spans 15 residues. Germline loops: CDR1 MRHNA, CDR2 SNTAGT. CDR3 bases: TGTGCCAGCAGTGACGTCGGGAGAGTCCGGGATGAGCAGTTCTTC. Protein sequence: CASSDVGRVRDEQFF.

The chain is built from TRBV27 and TRBJ2-1; D is possibly TRBD1 (6 bases). Trimming stripped 4 bases from V and 0 bases from J, with 13 bases between. Germline-derived CDR1 and CDR2 are MNHEY and SMNVEV (reference sequence). The CDR3 is 16 amino acids. The CDR3 reads CASSSFADSSYNEQFF. For the CDR3, the DNA is TGTGCCAGCAGTTCTTTCGCGGACAGCTCCTACAATGAGCAGTTCTTC.

The J gene is TRBJ2-2, the V gene TRBV28; D possibly corresponds to TRBD2 (7 bases). Trimming left V 1 base short and J 5 bases short, with 11 bases between. This CDR3 comprises 15 residues. Per the germline V gene, CDR1 is MDHEN and CDR2 is SYDVKM. CDR3 region: CASSLYREGTGELFF. The CDR3 coding sequence is TGTGCCAGCAGTTTATACAGGGAGGGGACCGGGGAGCTGTTTTTT.